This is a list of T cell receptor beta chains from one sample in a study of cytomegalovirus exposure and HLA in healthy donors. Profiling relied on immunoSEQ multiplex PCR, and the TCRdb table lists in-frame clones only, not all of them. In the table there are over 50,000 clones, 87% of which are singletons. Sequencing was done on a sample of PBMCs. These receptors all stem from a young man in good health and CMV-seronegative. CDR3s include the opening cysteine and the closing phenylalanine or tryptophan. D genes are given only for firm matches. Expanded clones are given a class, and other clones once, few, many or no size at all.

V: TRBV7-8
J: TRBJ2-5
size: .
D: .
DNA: TGTGCCAGCAGCTTAGTAAGGCGGGAGACCCAGTACTTC
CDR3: CASSLVRRETQYF

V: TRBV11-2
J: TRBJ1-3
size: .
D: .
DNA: TGTGCCAGCAGCCGCCTGGGGGGGACGAAACGAAACACCATATATTTT
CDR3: CASSRLGGTKRNTIYF

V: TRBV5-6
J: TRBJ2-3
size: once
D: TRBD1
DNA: TGTGCCAGCAGCCTCTCCGGGACAGGGCCGGCGGATACGCAGTATTTT
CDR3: CASSLSGTGPADTQYF

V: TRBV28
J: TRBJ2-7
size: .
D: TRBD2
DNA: TGTGCCACTCGAGGAGGTGGGAGGGGAGATTACGAGCAGTACTTC
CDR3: CATRGGGRGDYEQYF

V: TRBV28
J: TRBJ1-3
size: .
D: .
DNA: TGTGCCAGCAGCCCCGGGGCAGGGGCGAACTCTGGAAACACCATATATTTT
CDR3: CASSPGAGANSGNTIYF

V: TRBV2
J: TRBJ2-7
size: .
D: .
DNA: TGTGCCAGCAGTGAACCAACTACCTACTCCTACGAGCAGTACTTC
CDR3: CASSEPTTYSYEQYF

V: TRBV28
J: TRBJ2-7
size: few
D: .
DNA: TGTGCCACCGACAGGAGCTCCTACGAGCAGTACTTC
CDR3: CATDRSSYEQYF

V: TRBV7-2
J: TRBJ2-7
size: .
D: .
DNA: TGTGCCAGCAGCCCATCTGGAGGGGTCCACGAGCAGTACTTC
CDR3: CASSPSGGVHEQYF

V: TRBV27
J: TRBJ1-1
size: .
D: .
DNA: TGTGCCAGCCGAGGACAGCCAGGAATTGAAGCTTTCTTT
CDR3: CASRGQPGIEAFF

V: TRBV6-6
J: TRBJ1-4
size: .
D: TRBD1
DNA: TGTGCCAGCAACAGGGGAGGTGAAAAACTGTTTTTT
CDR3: CASNRGGEKLFF

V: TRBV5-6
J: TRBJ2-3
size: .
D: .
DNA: TGTGCCAGCCGCGGCAGCAGCACAGATACGCAGTATTTT
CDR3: CASRGSSTDTQYF

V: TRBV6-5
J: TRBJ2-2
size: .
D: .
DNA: TGTGCCAGCAGTTACTCGTACGAGATCTCCGGGGAGCTGTTTTTT
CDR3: CASSYSYEISGELFF

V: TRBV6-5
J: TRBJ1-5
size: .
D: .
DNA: TGTGCCAGCAGTTACTCGGGGAGGGATCAGCCCCAGCATTTT
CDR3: CASSYSGRDQPQHF

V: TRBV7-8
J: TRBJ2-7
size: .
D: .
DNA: TGTGCCAGCAGCTCCCCCGACTCTCTGAGGGTCGCCTACGAGCAGTACTTC
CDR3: CASSSPDSLRVAYEQYF

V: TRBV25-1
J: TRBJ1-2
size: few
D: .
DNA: TGTGCCAGCAGTCCAGGGTATGGCTACACCTTC
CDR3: CASSPGYGYTF

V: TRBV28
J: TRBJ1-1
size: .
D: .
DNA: TGTGCCAGCAGCTCCACTCCCCAGGGGAACGCTGAAGCTTTCTTT
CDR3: CASSSTPQGNAEAFF

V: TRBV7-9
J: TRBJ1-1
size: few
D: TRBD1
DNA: TGTGCCAGCAGCGACACAGGGGTGAACACTGAAGCTTTCTTT
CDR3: CASSDTGVNTEAFF

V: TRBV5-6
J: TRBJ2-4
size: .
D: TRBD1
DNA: TGTGCCAGCAGCATGACAGGGGATAGCATTCAGTACTTC
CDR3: CASSMTGDSIQYF

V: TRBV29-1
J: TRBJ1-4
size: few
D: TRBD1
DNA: TGCAGCGTTGAGGCAGGGGGACGTGAAAAACTGTTTTTT
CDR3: CSVEAGGREKLFF

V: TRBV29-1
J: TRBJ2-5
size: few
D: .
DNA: TGCAGCGCCGAAATGGAGTTGGAGGCCCAGTACTTC
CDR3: CSAEMELEAQYF

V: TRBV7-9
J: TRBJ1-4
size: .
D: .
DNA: TGTGCCAGCAGCTCTGACTATGCAACTAATGAAAAACTGTTTTTT
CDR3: CASSSDYATNEKLFF

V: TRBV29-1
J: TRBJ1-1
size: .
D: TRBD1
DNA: TGCAGCGTTCTCCGACAGGGCGGTGGCTTAGCTTTCTTT
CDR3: CSVLRQGGGLAFF

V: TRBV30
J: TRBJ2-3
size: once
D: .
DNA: TGTGCCTGGAGGCCCTCGGGGGTAGATACGCAGTATTTT
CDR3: CAWRPSGVDTQYF

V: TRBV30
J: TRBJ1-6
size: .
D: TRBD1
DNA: TGTGCCTGGAGCTTAGGGGGCATCAATTCACCCCTCCACTTT
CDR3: CAWSLGGINSPLHF

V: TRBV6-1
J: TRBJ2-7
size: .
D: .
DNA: TGTGCCAGCAGTGAAGAAAGATTCCAGTACTACGAGCAGTACTTC
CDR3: CASSEERFQYYEQYF

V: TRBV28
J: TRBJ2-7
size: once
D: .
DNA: TGTGCCAGCAGTTTGGTAGCCAGTCGTTACGAGCAGTACTTC
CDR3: CASSLVASRYEQYF

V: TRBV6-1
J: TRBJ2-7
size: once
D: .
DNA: TGTGCCAGCAGTGAAGAGGGAGTAACACTAGAGCAGTACTTC
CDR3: CASSEEGVTLEQYF

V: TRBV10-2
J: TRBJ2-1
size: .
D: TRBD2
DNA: TGCGCCAGCAGGGAGCAGGGAGCGGGGGGGCTCAATGAGCAGTTCTTC
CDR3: CASREQGAGGLNEQFF

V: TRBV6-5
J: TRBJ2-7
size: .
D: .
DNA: TGTGCCAGCAGCCGTCCGACAGCGAGCTCCTACGAGCAGTACTTC
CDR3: CASSRPTASSYEQYF

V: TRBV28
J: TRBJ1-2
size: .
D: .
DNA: TGTGCCAGCAGTCCCCCGCTAAGGCGGGGCAGAGGCAGCCACTATGGCTACACCTTC
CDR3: CASSPPLRRGRGSHYGYTF

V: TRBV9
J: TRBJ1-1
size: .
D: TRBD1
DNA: TGTGCCAGCAGCTTCGGACAGGGGGGGGAGGACACTGAAGCTTTCTTT
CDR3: CASSFGQGGEDTEAFF

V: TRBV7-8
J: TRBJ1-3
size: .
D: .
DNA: TGTGCCAGCACCAAAGGGAGCTCTGGAAACACCATATATTTT
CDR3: CASTKGSSGNTIYF

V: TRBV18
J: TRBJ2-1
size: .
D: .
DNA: TGTGCCAGCGTAACAGGGACCTACAATGAGCAGTTCTTC
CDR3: CASVTGTYNEQFF

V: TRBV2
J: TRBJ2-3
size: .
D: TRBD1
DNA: TGTGCCAGCAGCGAACAGGGGGCGCAAAACACAGATACGCAGTATTTT
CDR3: CASSEQGAQNTDTQYF

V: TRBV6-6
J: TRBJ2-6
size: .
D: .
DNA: TGTGCCAGCAGTTGGGGTCGGGGCTCTGGGGCCAACGTCCTGACTTTC
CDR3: CASSWGRGSGANVLTF

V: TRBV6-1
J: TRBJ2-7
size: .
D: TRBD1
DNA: TGTGCCAGCAGTGTAAGGGACAGGGGTACCTACGAGCAGTACTTC
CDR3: CASSVRDRGTYEQYF

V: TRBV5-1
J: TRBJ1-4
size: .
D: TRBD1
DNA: TGCGCCAGCAGCTTGGTTTATCCAGGACAGGGTGAAAAACTGTTTTTT
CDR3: CASSLVYPGQGEKLFF

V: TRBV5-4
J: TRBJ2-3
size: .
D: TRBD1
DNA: TGTGCCAGCAGACAGGACAGGGCGACAGATACGCAGTATTTT
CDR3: CASRQDRATDTQYF

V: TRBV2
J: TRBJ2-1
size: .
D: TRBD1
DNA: TGTGCCAGCAGCGCTACAGGGGCCTCCTCCTACAATGAGCAGTTCTTC
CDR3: CASSATGASSYNEQFF

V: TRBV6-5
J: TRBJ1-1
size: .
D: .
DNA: TGTGCCAGCAGTTCCCCCCCGACAGCGAACACTGAAGCTTTCTTT
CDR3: CASSSPPTANTEAFF

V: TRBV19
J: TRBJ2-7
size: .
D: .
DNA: TGTGCCAGTAGTATTTTCGACTCCGCCGGCGAGCAGTACTTC
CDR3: CASSIFDSAGEQYF

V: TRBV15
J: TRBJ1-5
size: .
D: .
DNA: TGTGCCACCAGCAGAGAGGAAGACAACTATCAGCCCCAGCATTTT
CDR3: CATSREEDNYQPQHF

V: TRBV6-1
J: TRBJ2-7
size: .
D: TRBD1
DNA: TGTGCCAGCAGCTTGGGACAGGGCCCCTACGAGCAGTACTTC
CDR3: CASSLGQGPYEQYF

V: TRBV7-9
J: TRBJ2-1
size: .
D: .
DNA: TGTGCCAGCAGTCACACAGGGAAGGATTACAATGAGCAGTTCTTC
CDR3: CASSHTGKDYNEQFF

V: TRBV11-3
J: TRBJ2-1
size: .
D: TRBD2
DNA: TGTGCCAGCAGTCGGGGGGAAGCCTACTCCTACAATGAGCAGTTCTTC
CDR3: CASSRGEAYSYNEQFF

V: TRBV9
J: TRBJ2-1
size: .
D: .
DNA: TGTGCCAGCAGCGTAGGTTTGGAGGACAGCACCCATCTTCTAAATGAGCAGTTCTTC
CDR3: CASSVGLEDSTHLLNEQFF

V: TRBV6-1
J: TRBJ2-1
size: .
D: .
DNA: TGTGCCAGTACAGCCAACAACAGGAATGAGCAGTTCTTC
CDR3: CASTANNRNEQFF

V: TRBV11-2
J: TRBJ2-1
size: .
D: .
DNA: TGTGCCAGCAGCCCAAAGGGGTTAATGTACGATGAGCAGTTCTTC
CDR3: CASSPKGLMYDEQFF

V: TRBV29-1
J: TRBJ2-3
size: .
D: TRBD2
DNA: TGCAGCGTTATTCCCCAGGGGTTAGCGGGGTTCACAGATACGCAGTATTTT
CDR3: CSVIPQGLAGFTDTQYF

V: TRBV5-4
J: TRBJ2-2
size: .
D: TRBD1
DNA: TGTGCCAGCAGCTTGGCCCCCGGGACAGGGGTTACCGGGGAGCTGTTTTTT
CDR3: CASSLAPGTGVTGELFF

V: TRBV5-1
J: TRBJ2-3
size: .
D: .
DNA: TGCGCCAGCAGCTCTTGGGGGGGCACAGATACGCAGTATTTT
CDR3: CASSSWGGTDTQYF

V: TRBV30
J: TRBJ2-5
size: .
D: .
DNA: TGTGCCTGGAGTGTACTGGAGACCCAGTACTTC
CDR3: CAWSVLETQYF

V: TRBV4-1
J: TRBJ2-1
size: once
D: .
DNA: TGCGCCAGCTTCGGACAGAAGCGTAATGAGCAGTTCTTC
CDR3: CASFGQKRNEQFF

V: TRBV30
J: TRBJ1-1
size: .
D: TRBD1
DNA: TGTGCCTGGAGGGAGGGGGCGGAAGCTTTCTTT
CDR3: CAWREGAEAFF

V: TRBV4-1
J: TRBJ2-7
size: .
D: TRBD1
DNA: TGCGCCAGCAGCCAAGTGACAGGGTCCTACGAGCAGTACTTC
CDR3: CASSQVTGSYEQYF

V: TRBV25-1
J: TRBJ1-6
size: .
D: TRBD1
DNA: TGTGCCAGCAGGAGGACAGGGAGCTCCTATAATTCACCCCTCCACTTT
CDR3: CASRRTGSSYNSPLHF

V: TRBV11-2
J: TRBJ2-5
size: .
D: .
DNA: TGTGCCAGCAGCTTAAACGCGGGGGAGACCCAGTACTTC
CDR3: CASSLNAGETQYF

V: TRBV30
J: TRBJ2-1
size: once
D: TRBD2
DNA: TGTGCCTGGTCCTCCGGGACTAGCGTAAATGAGCAGTTCTTC
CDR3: CAWSSGTSVNEQFF

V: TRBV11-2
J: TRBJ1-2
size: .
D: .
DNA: TGTGCCAGCAGCCCGGGGTACTATGGCTACACCTTC
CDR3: CASSPGYYGYTF

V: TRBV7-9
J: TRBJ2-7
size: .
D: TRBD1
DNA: TGTGCCAGCAGATCCGGACAGGCTCCCTACGAGCAGTACTTC
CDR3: CASRSGQAPYEQYF